This T cell receptor beta chain was documented in a study of blood T cells in healthy people across ages. The use of a sample-barcoded 5' primer and a J-beta primer mix characterized a second PCR of about 7 to 12 cycles. Using its own MiXCR run on the 5' RACE reads, TCRdb lists one record per CDR3 protein. This sample has about 1.4 million distinct CDR3 sequences, with almost 60% found just once. Concerning this clonotype itself: Its target is unknown.

Notes on the study in general: Both higher diversity and more naive CD4+ cells marked long-lived donors when set against aged donors.

The CDR3 is 14 amino acids. Germline CDR1 is SGHVS and CDR2 is FNYEAQ. J lost 6 bases, V lost 5 bases, and 7 bases had no gene match. The receptor's source is a man aged 18 to 29 in good health. This chain links TRBV7-6 with TRBJ1-1, with 9 bases identical to TRBD1. The source material was blood. The CDR3 coding sequence is TGTGCCAGCAGCCGGTGGACAGGGGTGTCTGAAGCTTTCTTT. Residues: CASSRWTGVSEAFF.